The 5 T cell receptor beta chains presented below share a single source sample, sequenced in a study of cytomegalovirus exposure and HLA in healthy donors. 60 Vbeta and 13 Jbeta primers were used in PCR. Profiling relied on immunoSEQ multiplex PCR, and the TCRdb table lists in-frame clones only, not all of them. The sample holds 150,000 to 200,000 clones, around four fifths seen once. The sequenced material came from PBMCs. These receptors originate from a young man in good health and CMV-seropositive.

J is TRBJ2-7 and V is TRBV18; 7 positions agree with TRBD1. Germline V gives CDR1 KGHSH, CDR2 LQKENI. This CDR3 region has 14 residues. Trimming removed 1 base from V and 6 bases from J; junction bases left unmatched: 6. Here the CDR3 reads CASSPRDRALEQYF. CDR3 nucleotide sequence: TGTGCCAGCTCACCACGAGACAGGGCCCTCGAGCAGTACTTC.

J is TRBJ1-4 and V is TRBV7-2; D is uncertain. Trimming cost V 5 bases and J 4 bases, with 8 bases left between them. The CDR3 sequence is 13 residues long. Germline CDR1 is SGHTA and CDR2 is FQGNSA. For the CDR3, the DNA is TGTGCCAGCAGCAGCAGGTTTAATGAAAAACTGTTTTTT. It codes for CASSSRFNEKLFF.

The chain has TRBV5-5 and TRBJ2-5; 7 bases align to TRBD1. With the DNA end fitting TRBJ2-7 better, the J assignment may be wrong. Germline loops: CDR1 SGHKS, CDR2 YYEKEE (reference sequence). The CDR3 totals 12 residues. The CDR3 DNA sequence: TGTGCCAGCAGCCAGACAGGGTACGAGCAGTACTTC. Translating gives CASSQTGYEQYF.

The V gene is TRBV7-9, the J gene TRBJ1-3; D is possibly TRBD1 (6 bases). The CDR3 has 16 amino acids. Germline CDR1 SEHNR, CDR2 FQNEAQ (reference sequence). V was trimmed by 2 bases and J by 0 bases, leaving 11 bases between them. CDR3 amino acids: CASSLTSDSSGNTIYF. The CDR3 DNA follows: TGTGCCAGCAGCTTAACCTCGGACAGCTCTGGAAACACCATATATTTT.

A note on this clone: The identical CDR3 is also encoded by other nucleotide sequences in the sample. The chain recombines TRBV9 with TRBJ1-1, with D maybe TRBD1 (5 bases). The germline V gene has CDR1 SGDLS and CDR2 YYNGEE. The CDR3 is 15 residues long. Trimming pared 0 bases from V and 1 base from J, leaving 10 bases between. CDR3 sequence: CASSVGTGPNTEAFF. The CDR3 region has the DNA TGTGCCAGCAGCGTAGGTACAGGCCCGAACACTGAAGCTTTCTTT.